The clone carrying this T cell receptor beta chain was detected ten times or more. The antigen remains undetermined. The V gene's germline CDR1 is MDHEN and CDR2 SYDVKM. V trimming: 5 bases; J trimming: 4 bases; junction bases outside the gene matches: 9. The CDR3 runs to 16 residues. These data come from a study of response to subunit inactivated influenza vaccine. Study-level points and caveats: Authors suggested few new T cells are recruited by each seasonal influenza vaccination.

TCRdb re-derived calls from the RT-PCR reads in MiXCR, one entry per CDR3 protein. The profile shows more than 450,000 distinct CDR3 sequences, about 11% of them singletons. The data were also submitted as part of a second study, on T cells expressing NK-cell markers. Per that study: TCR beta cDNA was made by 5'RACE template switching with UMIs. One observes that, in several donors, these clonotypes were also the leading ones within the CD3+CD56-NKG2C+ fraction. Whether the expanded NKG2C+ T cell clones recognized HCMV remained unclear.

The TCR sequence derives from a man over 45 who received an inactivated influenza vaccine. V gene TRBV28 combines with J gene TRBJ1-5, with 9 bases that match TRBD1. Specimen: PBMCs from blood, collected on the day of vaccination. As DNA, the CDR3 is TGTGCCAGCAGTCCGACACAGGGGGCTTCAAATCAGCCCCAGCATTTT. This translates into CASSPTQGASNQPQHF. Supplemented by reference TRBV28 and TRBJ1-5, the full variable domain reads DVKVTQSSRYLVKRTGEKVFLECVQDMDHENMFWYRQDPGLGLRLIYFSYDVKMKEKGDIPEGYSVSREKKERFSLILESASTNQTSMYLCASSPTQGASNQPQHFGDGTRLSIL.